This entry lists 26 T cell receptor beta chains sequenced from one sample in a study of CD8 T cells in Susac syndrome. cDNA came from approximately 0.5 to 1 ug RNA primed by random hexamers. TCRdb used MiXCR to reprocess the immunoSEQ multiplex PCR reads, holding one entry per CDR3 protein. The top ten clones hold about 0.095% of a sample with 200,000 to 300,000 distinct CDR3 sequences, around 96% of them seen once. The specimen was CD4+ T cells from PBMCs. These TCRs come from a human donor with Susac syndrome.

The gene calls are TRBV7-9 and TRBJ1-1; maybe TRBD1 (6 bases). The CDR3 extends over 17 amino acids. Trimming left V 5 bases short and J 8 bases short, with 27 bases between. Germline V CDR1 and CDR2: SEHNR, FQNEAQ (reference sequence). CDR3 coding DNA: TGTGCCAGCAGCCCTAGGTTTAGGCGAGATGGACAGCCAGAAGCTTTCTTT. The encoded protein is CASSPRFRRDGQPEAFF.

The rearrangement uses TRBV28 and TRBJ1-5; 7 bases line up with TRBD1. The trim removed 8 bases at V and 4 bases at J, leaving 5 bases unmatched. This CDR3 has 13 amino acids. Germline V lookup: CDR1 MDHEN, CDR2 SYDVKM. CDR3 nucleotide sequence: TGTGCCAGCTACCGACAGGGTAATCAGCCCCAGCATTTT. As protein: CASYRQGNQPQHF.

CDR3 protein: CASSQEGAEQFF. The CDR3 nucleotides read TGCGCCAGCAGCCAAGAGGGGGCCGAGCAGTTCTTC. The chain uses TRBV4-1 and TRBJ2-1; tentative D call: TRBD1 (6 bases). CDR3 length: 12 residues. Trimming cost V 0 bases and J 10 bases, with 7 bases left between them. Germline V lookup: CDR1 MGHRA, CDR2 YSYEKL.

Only one count was recorded for this clonotype. The chain is built from TRBV25-1 and TRBJ1-5; D unresolved. The CDR3 totals 15 residues. Trimming stripped 2 bases from V and 7 bases from J, with 15 bases between. Germline CDR1 and CDR2: MGHDK and SYGVNS. The CDR3 region is CASSEVGFVGQPQHF. The CDR3 DNA reads TGTGCCAGCAGTGAAGTGGGGTTTGTTGGACAGCCCCAGCATTTT.

The genes are TRBV20-1 and TRBJ2-7; D remains ambiguous. CDR1 and CDR2 from the germline V gene are DFQATT and SNEGSKA (reference sequence). The CDR3 is 15 residues long. Trimming took off 1 base at V and 0 bases at J, with 13 bases between the two ends. DNA of the CDR3: TGCAGTGCTAGAGTTGGCGGCAAATCCTCCTACGAGCAGTACTTC. Translated: CSARVGGKSSYEQYF.

V and J are TRBV19 and TRBJ2-7; D is unclear. CDR1 LNHDA and CDR2 SQIVND come from the germline V gene (reference sequence). Between the trimmed V and J ends, which lost 5 bases and 5 bases, there was a span of 13 bases. This CDR3 region has 13 residues. This chain's CDR3 is CASSRTPPHEQYF. For the CDR3, the DNA is TGTGCCAGTAGTCGGACGCCACCCCACGAGCAGTACTTC. Full variable domain (missing parts from reference TRBV19 and TRBJ2-7): DGGITQSPKYLFRKEGQNVTLSCEQNLNHDAMYWYRQDPGQGLRLIYYSQIVNDFQKGDIAEGYSVSREKKESFPLTVTSAQKNPTAFYLCASSRTPPHEQYFGPGTRLTVT.

This chain connects TRBV4-2 to TRBJ2-7; 8 nucleotides line up with TRBD1. Per germline, CDR1 LGHNA and CDR2 YNFKEQ. The V and J ends lost 6 bases and 6 bases, in that order; junction bases with no gene match: 10. The length of the CDR3 is 14 residues. CDR3 amino acids: CASRGQAMEGEQYF. As DNA, the CDR3 is TGTGCCAGCAGGGGACAGGCTATGGAGGGCGAGCAGTACTTC.

The chain combines TRBV3-1 with TRBJ2-3; D not certain. The CDR3 length is 14 residues. Trimming left V 4 bases short and J 4 bases short, with 12 bases between. Germline lookup yields CDR1 LGHDT and CDR2 YNNKEL (reference sequence). The CDR3 DNA reads TGTGCCAGCAGCCCCTTAAGGAGACCAGATACGCAGTATTTT. Amino acids: CASSPLRRPDTQYF.

This chain uses TRBV12-3 or TRBV12-4 with TRBJ2-7; D remains unclear. The CDR3 spans 11 residues. The ends were cut back, 3 bases at V and 6 bases at J, with 6 bases in the middle. This CDR3 reads CASSFEGEQYF. CDR3 in DNA: TGTGCCAGCAGTTTCGAAGGCGAGCAGTACTTC.

This chain links TRBV19 with TRBJ2-5, with D possibly TRBD2 on 6 matching bases. CDR3 length: 14 amino acids. The germline CDR1 and CDR2 sequences are LNHDA and SQIVND (reference sequence). With 7 bases removed from V and 5 bases from J, the gap between germline ends came to 17 bases. In DNA form, the CDR3 reads TGTGCCAGTACCCCTTCGGGGGAGGAGGAGACCCAGTACTTC. Translating it yields CASTPSGEEETQYF.

This sequence joins TRBV9 and TRBJ1-2; 7 positions match TRBD1. Germline assignment: CDR1 SGDLS and CDR2 YYNGEE. V lost 3 bases, J lost 2 bases, and 4 bases stayed unmatched. The CDR3 consists of 14 residues. CDR3 DNA: TGTGCCAGCAGCGCTGTGGGACAGAACTATGGCTACACCTTC. Its protein product is CASSAVGQNYGYTF.

The rearrangement uses TRBV30 and TRBJ1-4; a possible D gene is TRBD1 (6 bases). V gave up 5 bases and J gave up 0 bases, with 19 bases separating them. Germline V gives CDR1 GTSNPN, CDR2 SVGIG (reference sequence). CDR3 size: 17 residues. This CDR3 is CAWGGQTKTATNEKLFF. In DNA form, the CDR3 reads TGTGCCTGGGGAGGACAGACCAAGACAGCAACTAATGAAAAACTGTTTTTT.

The CDR3 region is CSAEYLAGGLGETQYF. CDR3 bases: TGCAGCGCCGAATACCTAGCGGGAGGGTTAGGAGAGACCCAGTACTTC. This chain links TRBV29-1 with TRBJ2-5; TRBD2 matches at 12 bases. The CDR3 runs 16 residues. With 7 bases clipped from V and 4 bases from J, the junction kept 13 bases outside the gene matches. CDR1 and CDR2 from the germline V gene are SQVTM and ANQGSEA.

The CDR3 here is CASSLLPESYNEQFF. The CDR3 nucleotides read TGTGCCAGCAGCTTATTGCCCGAGTCCTACAATGAGCAGTTCTTC. The rearrangement joins TRBV7-3 to TRBJ2-1; D call uncertain. CDR1 is SGHTA, CDR2 FQGTGA, per germline. Trimming removed 2 bases at V and 1 base at J, with 9 bases between. This CDR3 has 15 residues.

The V call is TRBV24-1, the J call TRBJ2-7; 7 positions agree with TRBD1. The CDR3 sequence is 17 residues long. Germline CDR1 reads KGHDR; CDR2 reads SFDVKD. The V segment lost 7 bases and the J segment 6 bases; nucleotides outside the gene matches: 20. The CDR3 DNA reads TGTGCCACCAGCCAGTCTCGTAACAGGGGCGATCTACGCGAGCAGTACTTC. Amino acids: CATSQSRNRGDLREQYF.

The chain has TRBV19 and TRBJ1-5; no clear D. Germline CDR1 LNHDA, CDR2 SQIVND (reference sequence). The CDR3 runs to 12 residues. Trimming shortened V by 0 bases and J by 11 bases, and 8 bases separated the two germline ends. The CDR3 loop is CASSIEGRSQHF. The CDR3 coding sequence is TGTGCCAGTAGTATAGAAGGCAGGTCCCAGCATTTT.

The rearrangement uses TRBV3-1 and TRBJ2-7, with a weak D call TRBD1 (5 bases). CDR3 length: 15 residues. Germline CDR1 and CDR2: LGHDT and YNNKEL (reference sequence). Trimming removed 6 bases at V and 2 bases at J, with 17 bases between. CDR3 bases: TGTGCCAGCAGTTCAGGGCCGATCGGAACCTACGAGCAGTACTTC. Residues: CASSSGPIGTYEQYF.

This sequence joins TRBV9 and TRBJ2-1; 7 nucleotides agree with TRBD1. This CDR3 has 15 residues. Germline loops: CDR1 SGDLS, CDR2 YYNGEE. V shed 3 bases, J shed 4 bases, and the junction held 7 bases outside the gene matches. The CDR3 DNA sequence: TGTGCCAGCAGCGGCCGGGACAGAAATTACAATGAGCAGTTCTTC. This sequence encodes CASSGRDRNYNEQFF.

This chain's CDR3 is CAWSGDRGITEAFF. The CDR3 region has the DNA TGTGCCTGGAGTGGGGACAGGGGGATCACTGAAGCTTTCTTT. The J gene is TRBJ1-1, the V gene TRBV30; 11 bases align to TRBD1. CDR1 and CDR2 (germline): GTSNPN, SVGIG (reference sequence). V lost 1 base to trimming and J lost 4 bases; unmatched junction nucleotides: 2. The CDR3 consists of 14 residues.

This sequence joins TRBV20-1 and TRBJ2-7; a possible D gene is TRBD1 (5 bases). Per germline, CDR1 DFQATT and CDR2 SNEGSKA (reference sequence). This CDR3 contains 14 residues. Trimming stripped 3 bases from V and 0 bases from J, with 12 bases between. CDR3 in DNA: TGCAGTGCTAGCGGTTGGGGCGTCTCCTACGAGCAGTACTTC. Its protein is CSASGWGVSYEQYF.

This chain uses TRBV30 with TRBJ2-7; 7 nucleotides match TRBD1. The junction had 7 bases not matched to a gene; V was cut back by 0 bases and J by 2 bases. Germline V gene data show CDR1 as GTSNPN and CDR2 as SVGIG (reference sequence). The CDR3 covers 15 residues. CDR3 coding DNA: TGTGCCTGGAGTGTTCCGGGACAGAGGCCCTACGAGCAGTACTTC. It yields the protein CAWSVPGQRPYEQYF.

The genes are TRBV4-1 and TRBJ2-7; 7 bases map to TRBD1. The V and J ends lost 6 bases and 7 bases, in that order; junction bases with no gene match: 15. The CDR3 extends over 15 amino acids. In germline, CDR1 is MGHRA, CDR2 YSYEKL. In DNA, the CDR3 is TGCGCCAGCAGACGGATTCAGACAGGGATCTGGGAGCAGTACTTC. Its translation is CASRRIQTGIWEQYF.

The V and J genes are TRBV9 and TRBJ1-4; no definite D call. Trimming removed 1 base at V and 3 bases at J, with 13 bases between. The germline CDR1 and CDR2 sequences are SGDLS and YYNGEE. The CDR3 contains 16 residues. The CDR3 DNA reads TGTGCCAGCAGCGTAACTCCGGGCGGGCCTAATGAAAAACTGTTTTTT. Its protein product is CASSVTPGGPNEKLFF. Based on the CDR3 plus reference TRBV9 and TRBJ1-4, the full variable domain is DSGVTQTPKHLITATGQRVTLRCSPRSGDLSVYWYQQSLDQGLQFLIQYYNGEERAKGNILERFSAQQFPDLHSELNLSSLELGDSALYFCASSVTPGGPNEKLFFGSGTQLSVL.

The chain carries TRBV25-1 and TRBJ2-1, with 9 nucleotides matching TRBD2. Trimming took 4 bases from V and 5 from J; bases not matched to a gene: 3. Germline CDR1 is MGHDK and CDR2 is SYGVNS. The length of the CDR3 is 14 residues. CDR3 residues: CASSGGLADNEQFF. DNA for the CDR3: TGTGCCAGCAGTGGGGGACTAGCAGACAATGAGCAGTTCTTC.

The J gene is TRBJ1-1, the V gene TRBV12-3 or TRBV12-4; D is undetermined. The length of the CDR3 is 11 residues. The V end was cut by 6 bases, the J end by 11 bases, with 13 bases between. DNA of the CDR3: TGTGCCAGCAGCCGGAGCTATCGCGCTTTCTTT. Its translation: CASSRSYRAFF.

The chain links TRBV29-1 to TRBJ2-7; no reliable D call. Germline CDR1 SQVTM, CDR2 ANQGSEA. Trimming shortened V by 5 bases and J by 5 bases, and 19 bases separated the two germline ends. The CDR3 is 14 residues long. CDR3 nucleotides: TGCAGCGTTAACAAACTCCCAGGACGTGACGAGCAGTACTTC. Translating gives CSVNKLPGRDEQYF.